This T cell receptor (beta chain) is drawn from a study of CD8 T cells in ankylosing spondylitis. MiXCR, applied by TCRdb to the 5' RACE reads, yields one record per CDR3 protein. The sample has about 250,000 distinct CDR3 sequences, roughly 32% seen once; the top ten hold roughly 4%. The CDR3 has 14 amino acids. J gave up 3 bases and V 6 bases, and 6 bases lay outside the gene matches. This TCR was sampled from a male donor with ankylosing spondylitis or in good health (not recorded which). The specimen sequenced was blood, either unsorted or a sorted T cell fraction (not recorded which). The chain couples TRBV12-3 or TRBV12-4 to TRBJ2-5, with 8 nucleotides matching TRBD1. CDR3 region: CASSHGQGKETQYF. The CDR3 region has the DNA TGTGCCAGCAGCCACGGACAGGGAAAAGAGACCCAGTACTTC.